This T cell receptor (beta chain) was obtained from a study of blood T cell repertoires in COVID-19. Measured with immunoSEQ multiplex PCR; TCRdb has only the in-frame clones, and not every one. The repertoire has 150,000 to 200,000 clones, approximately 81% of them found once; the top ten carry roughly 15%. The CDR3 has 14 amino acids. CDR1 is KGHSH and CDR2 is LQKENI in the germline V gene. The V gene end was trimmed by 8 bases and the J gene end by 1 base; junction bases not matched to a gene: 4. Sequenced: peripheral blood. This TCR came from a woman aged 70 to 79 with COVID-19, enrolled during active disease. The chain carries TRBV18 and TRBJ2-7, with 11 bases fitting TRBD2. The CDR3 is CASGTSGRSYEQYF. DNA for the CDR3: TGTGCCAGCGGAACTAGCGGGAGATCCTACGAGCAGTACTTC.